One sample yielded the 18 T cell receptor beta chains listed below, sequenced in a study of blood T cells in healthy people across ages. Together with a sample-barcoded 5' primer, a J-beta primer mix was included in a second PCR lasting about 6 to 11 cycles. MiXCR, applied by TCRdb to the 5' RACE reads, yields one record per CDR3 protein. The table includes over 1,300,000 distinct CDR3 sequences, roughly 60% detected once. Material for sequencing was blood. All receptors come from a man younger than 35 in good health.

This clonotype was recorded a few times. CDR3 region: CASSLSSPGAYEQYF. In DNA form, the CDR3 reads TGTGCCAGCAGTTTATCGTCCCCAGGGGCCTACGAGCAGTACTTC. The chain has TRBV27 and TRBJ2-7; a weak D match, TRBD1 (6 bases). V lost 0 bases, J lost 2 bases, and 11 bases lay in between. The germline V gene has CDR1 MNHEY and CDR2 SMNVEV (reference sequence). This CDR3 is 15 amino acids long.

Ten or more counts support this clonotype. The V call is TRBV29-1, the J call TRBJ2-7; a possible D gene is TRBD1 (6 bases). The germline V gene encodes CDR1 SQVTM and CDR2 ANQGSEA. V lost 3 bases to trimming and J lost 2 bases, with 11 bases between them. The CDR3 has 13 amino acids. The CDR3 protein is CSVEGTKAYEQYF. CDR3 in DNA: TGCAGCGTTGAGGGGACAAAAGCCTACGAGCAGTACTTC.

CDR3 sequence reads: CASSLEVSGGFYEQYF. CDR3 nucleotides: TGTGCCAGCAGCTTAGAGGTTAGCGGGGGGTTCTACGAGCAGTACTTC. This chain connects TRBV7-2 to TRBJ2-7, with TRBD2 matching over 10 bases. Germline CDR1 SGHTA, CDR2 FQGNSA. The CDR3 totals 16 residues. V trimming: 1 base; J trimming: 3 bases; junction bases outside the gene matches: 6.

With regard to this clonotype: An end of the junction does not agree with germline; a read error may underlie this. The chain joins TRBV6-5 to TRBJ2-1; no clear D gene. Germline CDR1 and CDR2: MNHEY and SVGAGI. CDR3 length equals 16 residues. The CDR3: CASSYSPAGFDNKQFF. CDR3 sequence (DNA): TGTGCCAGCAGTTACTCCCCAGCTGGGTTTGACAATAAGCAGTTCTTC.

The chain combines TRBV29-1 with TRBJ2-7, with D perhaps matching TRBD2 (5 bases). This CDR3 is built from 13 residues. Looked up from germline, CDR1 is SQVTM and CDR2 is ANQGSEA. V was trimmed by 5 bases and J by 2 bases, leaving 13 bases between them. CDR3 coding DNA: TGCAGCGTTAGAGCGGTAGCAACCTACGAGCAGTACTTC. It codes for CSVRAVATYEQYF.

The rearrangement uses TRBV6-2 or TRBV6-3 and TRBJ2-5; 8 positions agree with TRBD2. V dropped 2 bases and J dropped 5; count of bases not matched to a gene: 28. The CDR3 has 22 amino acids. Germline V gene data show CDR1 as MNHEY and CDR2 as SVGEGT. CDR3 loop: CASSYPLFTRLLSAGGRETQYF. CDR3 in DNA: TGTGCCAGCAGTTACCCGCTTTTCACCCGCCTCCTCTCCGCGGGGGGACGGGAGACCCAGTACTTC.

V is TRBV5-1 and J is TRBJ2-7; TRBD2 matches at 8 bases. The V and J ends lost 3 bases and 3 bases, in that order; junction bases with no gene match: 8. Germline V gives CDR1 SGHRS, CDR2 YFSETQ. The CDR3 extends over 15 amino acids. The DNA for the CDR3 is TGCGCCAGCAGCTCCGCCAGCGGGAGCTACTACGAGCAGTACTTC. It specifies CASSSASGSYYEQYF.

The chain couples TRBV4-2 to TRBJ2-5; 7 bases are shared with TRBD1. The assigned J gene may be wrong: the sequence end matches TRBJ2-7 better. This CDR3 is built from 15 residues. Germline V gene sequence: CDR1 LGHNA, CDR2 YNFKEQ. This chain's CDR3 is CASSQDLQGYYEQYF. CDR3 nucleotide sequence: TGTGCCAGCAGCCAAGATCTACAGGGGTACTACGAGCAGTACTTC.

V is TRBV4-2 and J is TRBJ2-5; D is unresolved. CDR1 is LGHNA and CDR2 is YNFKEQ in the germline V gene. The CDR3 totals 15 residues. Trimming shortened V by 5 bases and J by 3 bases, and 16 bases separated the two germline ends. CDR3 sequence (DNA): TGTGCCAGCAGCTATAACTGGAACCAGAAAGAGACCCAGTACTTC. Amino acid sequence: CASSYNWNQKETQYF.

This clonotype has just a few counts. The chain employs TRBV7-9 and TRBJ2-3, with D unclear. The CDR3 sequence is 15 residues long. CDR1 is SEHNR, CDR2 FQNEAQ, per germline (reference sequence). The V and J ends lost 3 bases and 3 bases respectively, with 13 bases between them. The CDR3 sequence is CASSFYDRLTDTQYF. CDR3 DNA sequence: TGTGCCAGCAGCTTTTACGATCGATTGACAGATACGCAGTATTTT.

The chain carries TRBV7-9 and TRBJ2-3, with a possible D match to TRBD2 (5 bases). The germline V gene has CDR1 SEHNR and CDR2 FQNEAQ (reference sequence). The V end lost 1 base, the J end lost 4 bases, and 21 bases lay between the germline ends. The CDR3 is 18 amino acids. The CDR3 sequence: CASSLVPFGPRGADTQYF. In nucleotides, the CDR3 is TGTGCCAGCAGCTTAGTGCCCTTCGGGCCCCGGGGTGCAGATACGCAGTATTTT.

The chain joins TRBV2 to TRBJ2-7; 10 bases are a match to TRBD2. Germline-derived CDR1 and CDR2 are SNHLY and FYNNEI. V gave up 4 bases and J gave up 2 bases; unmatched junction bases: 14. The CDR3 sequence is 18 residues long. The CDR3 loop reads CASSAGQGDGLAAYEQYF. The DNA for the CDR3 is TGTGCCAGCAGTGCCGGACAGGGAGACGGACTAGCGGCCTACGAGCAGTACTTC.

In this sample, this clonotype turned up a few times. J is TRBJ2-2 and V is TRBV7-2, with D hard to call. The ends were cut back, 1 base at V and 5 bases at J, with 5 bases in the middle. The V gene's germline CDR1 is SGHTA and CDR2 FQGNSA. The CDR3 extends over 13 amino acids. The CDR3 coding sequence is TGTGCCAGCAGCTTAGACCTAACCGGGGAGCTGTTTTTT. This codes for CASSLDLTGELFF.

This clonotype was counted between two and nine times. J is TRBJ2-4 and V is TRBV12-3 or TRBV12-4; D might be TRBD1 (5 bases). V was cut by 6 bases and J by 5 bases, with 14 bases left in between. The CDR3 is 14 amino acids. The CDR3 reads CASSSPTGENIQYF. The CDR3 nucleotides are TGTGCCAGCAGCTCACCAACAGGAGAAAACATTCAGTACTTC.

This clonotype was found once. The J gene is TRBJ2-4, the V gene TRBV5-5; 8 bases line up with TRBD2. Unmatched junction bases numbered 3, after V lost 6 bases and J lost 4 bases. The CDR3 extends over 13 amino acids. The germline V gene has CDR1 SGHKS and CDR2 YYEKEE (reference sequence). CDR3 DNA: TGTGCCAGCACCCGGGAGGGGAAAAACATTCAGTACTTC. Protein sequence: CASTREGKNIQYF.

A few counts support this clonotype. The chain recombines TRBV12-3 or TRBV12-4 with TRBJ1-2; the D gene is possibly TRBD1 (5 bases). V lost 11 bases to trimming and J lost 3 bases, with 10 bases between them. The CDR3 consists of 11 residues. CDR3 sequence reads: CAAGTDYGYTF. The CDR3 region has the DNA TGTGCCGCGGGGACCGACTATGGCTACACCTTC.

This clonotype came up once. V gene TRBV27 combines with J gene TRBJ2-1, with D possibly being TRBD2 (6 bases). This CDR3 region has 16 residues. Germline assignment: CDR1 MNHEY and CDR2 SMNVEV (reference sequence). V lost 4 bases, J lost 2 bases, and 15 bases lay in between. As DNA, the CDR3 is TGTGCCAGCAGTTCGCCTCCTAGCGAGGCCTACAATGAGCAGTTCTTC. Its translation is CASSSPPSEAYNEQFF.

The chain carries TRBV20-1 and TRBJ2-4; D gene ambiguous. The CDR3 has 11 amino acids. Per the germline V gene, CDR1 is DFQATT and CDR2 is SNEGSKA (reference sequence). CDR3 nucleotide sequence: TGCAGCCTAACCTTGGGAAACATTCAGTACTTC. Translation gives CSLTLGNIQYF.